Reported below is one TCR beta chain. Its antigen remains unidentified. The data derive from a study of OX40 agonist ivuxolimab in advanced cancers. About the study: A mean age of roughly 66 years, range roughly 23 to 85, was recorded, and around 85% were male.

Trimming stripped 5 bases from V and 3 bases from J, with 14 bases between. This CDR3 region has 15 residues. Germline V gene sequence: CDR1 MNHNY, CDR2 SVGAGI (reference sequence). Profiled with immunoSEQ multiplex PCR; TCRdb holds only in-frame clones, not every one. The sample records tens of thousands of clones, about nine tenths being singletons. Study-level points and caveats: Individuals who were partial responders at 0.1-3.0 mg/kg had clonal expansion that ranked among the lowest. Low levels of normalized T-cell clonal expansion also appeared in some nonresponders.

This chain uses TRBV6-6 with TRBJ1-5, with D possibly being TRBD1 (5 bases). The TCR comes from an adult with an advanced solid tumor such as melanoma, head and neck, liver or kidney cancer. Here the sequenced sample was CD4+ or CD8+ T cells sorted from blood, taken in a trial of the OX40 agonist ivuxolimab. For the CDR3, the DNA is TGTGCCAGCAGTCCACGAGGGACCCCCAATCAGCCCCAGCATTTT. Its protein is CASSPRGTPNQPQHF.